These 32 T cell receptor beta chains were all obtained from the same sample, sequenced in a study of regulatory T cells in long-lasting Graves disease. Time point meaning: newly diagnosed GD, antithyroid drugs for less than 3 months. TCR sequences were obtained from RNA taken from PBMCs. To make TCR beta libraries, researchers used iRepertoire HTBI primers and Arm-PCR of CDR3 regions. TCRdb reanalysed the multiplex PCR reads using MiXCR and keeps one entry per CDR3 protein. The sample holds some 600,000 distinct CDR3 sequences, 16% seen once. These sequences were also reported in another study, on T cells in Graves' hyperthyroidism and ophthalmopathy.

The sequencing here drew on peripheral blood mononuclear cells (PBMCs), taken at new diagnosis, from a patient treated with antithyroid drugs. The receptors stem from a man between 18 and 29 years old with Graves disease.

This chain links TRBV19 with TRBJ2-1, with 7 bases that match TRBD1. CDR3 size: 13 residues. V lost 8 bases, J lost 8 bases, and 9 bases stayed unmatched. From germline, CDR1 is LNHDA and CDR2 SQIVND (reference sequence). CDR3 in DNA: TGTGCCAGTTCCACACAGGGGACCCATGAGCAGTTCTTC. It codes for CASSTQGTHEQFF.

This clonotype occurred many times. The CDR3 here is CSARASGFNSPLHF. The CDR3 DNA is TGCAGTGCTAGAGCGTCAGGGTTTAATTCACCCCTCCACTTT. The rearrangement uses TRBV20-1 and TRBJ1-6, with TRBD1 as a possible D gene (5 bases). This CDR3 region has 14 residues. V lost 1 base, J lost 6 bases, and 10 bases lay in between. Germline loops: CDR1 DFQATT, CDR2 SNEGSKA (reference sequence).

This clonotype occurred many times. The rearrangement links TRBV11-2 to TRBJ1-1; D is possibly TRBD1 (5 bases). V was clipped by 4 bases and J by 4 bases, with 16 bases between them. The CDR3 sequence is 15 residues long. CDR1 and CDR2 (germline): SGHAT, FQNNGV. This CDR3 reads CASSSDPGPFTEAFF. In DNA form, the CDR3 reads TGTGCCAGCAGCTCGGATCCGGGACCCTTCACTGAAGCTTTCTTT.

This clonotype was seen a handful of times. The V gene is TRBV19, the J gene TRBJ1-1, with D tentatively TRBD2 (5 bases). The DNA end is a closer match to TRBJ2-3, so the J assignment may be wrong. The germline CDR1 and CDR2 sequences are LNHDA and SQIVND (reference sequence). The CDR3 is 13 amino acids. The CDR3 DNA reads as TGTGCCAGTAGTATAGAGGGAGCAGATACGCAGTATTTT. Encoded protein: CASSIEGADTQYF.

The CDR3 coding sequence is TGCAGTGCCCCCGGACAGGGAGGCGAAAAACTGTTTTTT. Protein sequence: CSAPGQGGEKLFF. V gene TRBV20-1 combines with J gene TRBJ1-4, with 8 positions matching TRBD1. CDR3 length equals 13 residues. V lost 6 bases to trimming and J lost 8 bases; unmatched junction nucleotides: 8. Looked up from germline, CDR1 is DFQATT and CDR2 is SNEGSKA (reference sequence).

The V and J genes are TRBV27 and TRBJ1-3; the D is unclear. Germline-derived CDR1 and CDR2 are MNHEY and SMNVEV (reference sequence). CDR3 length: 13 residues. Trimming took off 8 bases at V and 1 base at J, with 9 bases between the two ends. The CDR3 loop reads CASGPLSGNTIYF. As DNA, the CDR3 is TGTGCCAGCGGTCCCCTTTCTGGAAACACCATATATTTT.

On this clonotype itself: One end of the junction varies from germline; a read error may be responsible. The chain recombines TRBV30 with TRBJ2-1, with TRBD2 identical over 7 bases. There are 15 residues in the CDR3. Per germline, CDR1 GTSNPN and CDR2 SVGIG (reference sequence). The CDR3 bases are TGTGCCTGGAAACGGGAGGATCCCCCCTACAATGGGCAGTTCTTC. This sequence encodes CAWKREDPPYNGQFF.

A few counts support this clonotype. The genes are TRBV5-1 and TRBJ2-3, with D uncertain. This CDR3 has 17 residues. Trimming removed 0 bases at V and 2 bases at J, with 16 bases between. Per germline, CDR1 SGHRS and CDR2 YFSETQ. CDR3 sequence reads: CASSLGKFGSLTDTQYF. CDR3 bases: TGCGCCAGCAGCTTGGGAAAATTCGGCAGCCTCACAGATACGCAGTATTTT.

This clonotype was counted at least ten times. The gene calls are TRBV2 and TRBJ1-2, with D possibly TRBD1 on 6 matching bases. Germline assignment: CDR1 SNHLY and CDR2 FYNNEI. V was cut by 10 bases and J by 7 bases, with 16 bases left in between. The CDR3 is made up of 12 amino acids. The CDR3 loop reads CAMTRQAGGYTF. DNA of the CDR3: TGTGCCATGACTAGACAGGCGGGTGGCTACACCTTC.

V usage is TRBV7-9 and J usage is TRBJ1-2; 9 bases match TRBD1. CDR1 SEHNR and CDR2 FQNEAQ come from the germline V gene (reference sequence). V was clipped by 5 bases and J by 6 bases; unmatched bases: 7. This CDR3 is built from 14 residues. The CDR3 region is CASSRRTGVNGYTF. In DNA, the CDR3 is TGTGCCAGCAGCCGACGGACAGGGGTTAATGGCTACACCTTC.

This chain links TRBV7-9 with TRBJ2-7; 16 positions agree with TRBD2. Germline V gene lookup returns CDR1 SEHNR and CDR2 FQNEAQ (reference sequence). V trimming: 4 bases; J trimming: 5 bases; junction bases outside the gene matches: 8. This CDR3 comprises 17 residues. The CDR3 nucleotides are TGTGCCAGCAGCTCCCTAGGGACTAGCGGGAGGGCCCACGAGCAGTACTTC. It specifies CASSSLGTSGRAHEQYF. The full variable domain, with the rest looked up from reference TRBV7-9 and TRBJ2-7, is DTGVSQNPRHKITKRGQNVTFRCDPISEHNRLYWYRQTLGQGPEFLTYFQNEAQLEKSRLLSDRFSAERPKGSFSTLEIQRTEQGDSAMYLCASSSLGTSGRAHEQYFGPGTRLTVT.

The rearrangement links TRBV2 to TRBJ2-1; D perhaps matches TRBD2 (7 bases). V lost 6 bases and J 10 bases, leaving 13 bases between the germline ends. This CDR3 has 12 amino acids. The V gene's germline CDR1 is SNHLY and CDR2 FYNNEI. Here the CDR3 DNA reads TGTGCCAGCAGGGTCGGGGGGCTGGAGCAGTTCTTC. Translation: CASRVGGLEQFF.

The rearrangement links TRBV20-1 to TRBJ2-7, with 8 bases aligning to TRBD2. Per the germline V gene, CDR1 is DFQATT and CDR2 is SNEGSKA (reference sequence). This CDR3 has 13 amino acids. V lost 5 bases and J lost 2; bases outside the gene matches: 5. For the CDR3, the DNA is TGCAGTGCTGCTAGCGGGCGGGCCTACGAGCAGTACTTC. Protein sequence: CSAASGRAYEQYF.

This clonotype was counted ten times or more. The genes are TRBV11-2 and TRBJ2-3; D remains ambiguous. The V and J ends lost 4 bases and 6 bases respectively, with 8 bases between them. CDR3 size: 12 residues. The germline V gene encodes CDR1 SGHAT and CDR2 FQNNGV. CDR3 in DNA: TGTGCCAGCAGCTACGAAGGGGATACGCAGTATTTT. Its translation is CASSYEGDTQYF.

This clonotype has ten or more counts. The chain carries TRBV6-1 and TRBJ2-2; 9 nucleotides match TRBD1. CDR3 length: 14 amino acids. Germline V lookup: CDR1 MNHNS, CDR2 SASEGT. The J segment lost 5 bases and the V segment lost 6 bases, leaving 4 bases of the junction unmatched. CDR3: CASSRDRGTGELFF. CDR3 DNA: TGTGCCAGCAGCCGCGACAGGGGGACCGGGGAGCTGTTTTTT.

The chain employs TRBV7-3 and TRBJ2-7; D gene ambiguous. From germline, CDR1 is SGHTA and CDR2 FQGTGA. Trimming took off 0 bases at V and 3 bases at J, with 6 bases between the two ends. This CDR3 has 13 amino acids. In nucleotides, the CDR3 is TGTGCCAGCAGCTTAACGGACGACTACGAGCAGTACTTC. Encoded protein: CASSLTDDYEQYF.

This clonotype was detected many times. The V gene is TRBV6-2 or TRBV6-3, the J gene TRBJ2-5, with D maybe TRBD2 (6 bases). In germline, CDR1 is MNHEY, CDR2 SVGEGT. Trimming pared 1 base from V and 4 bases from J, leaving 19 bases between. The CDR3 runs to 17 residues. The CDR3 loop is CASSYYGGTGTRETQYF. The DNA for the CDR3 is TGTGCCAGCAGTTACTACGGAGGGACCGGGACTCGAGAGACCCAGTACTTC.

V gene TRBV12-5 combines with J gene TRBJ1-1, with D uncertain. Germline loops: CDR1 LGHNT, CDR2 FRNRAP. Trimming removed 1 base at V and 2 bases at J, with 8 bases between. This CDR3 comprises 14 residues. CDR3 nucleotide sequence: TGTGCTAGTGGTTTGGCCAGAATAAACACTGAAGCTTTCTTT. Encoded protein: CASGLARINTEAFF.

V is TRBV7-9 and J is TRBJ1-2, with 7 bases that match TRBD1. Germline assignment: CDR1 SEHNR and CDR2 FQNEAQ (reference sequence). With 5 bases clipped from V and 6 bases from J, the junction kept 9 bases outside the gene matches. The CDR3 runs to 14 residues. CDR3 sequence: CASSHDRQGNGYTF. The CDR3 nucleotides read TGTGCCAGCAGCCACGATAGACAGGGTAATGGCTACACCTTC.

This clonotype was seen only a few times. V usage is TRBV12-3 or TRBV12-4 and J usage is TRBJ2-2, with 12 bases fitting TRBD2. CDR3 size: 16 residues. Germline trimming cut 5 bases from V and 2 bases from J; bases unmatched to any gene: 3. The CDR3 DNA is TGTGCCAGCAGTAGGACTAGCGGGGTTAACACCGGGGAGCTGTTTTTT. This encodes CASSRTSGVNTGELFF.

This clonotype was seen ten or more times. The gene calls are TRBV20-1 and TRBJ2-1; D gene uncertain. Germline V lookup: CDR1 DFQATT, CDR2 SNEGSKA (reference sequence). The CDR3 extends over 16 amino acids. The V and J ends lost 1 base and 3 bases respectively, with 16 bases between them. For the CDR3, the DNA is TGCAGTGCTAGAGCCCCACCCGGGCGCGGCTACAATGAGCAGTTCTTC. Amino acid sequence: CSARAPPGRGYNEQFF.

This clonotype showed up many times. The chain combines TRBV30 with TRBJ1-1; TRBD1 agrees at 7 bases. V gave up 3 bases and J gave up 0 bases; unmatched junction bases: 7. The CDR3 covers 15 residues. Per the germline V gene, CDR1 is GTSNPN and CDR2 is SVGIG (reference sequence). The CDR3 spells CAWSLRQGMNTEAFF. The CDR3 nucleotides are TGTGCCTGGAGCCTAAGACAGGGAATGAACACTGAAGCTTTCTTT.

This clonotype was recorded at least ten times. The junction differs from germline at one of its ends, possibly a read error. The V and J genes are TRBV6-1 and TRBJ1-2, with D perhaps TRBD1 (6 bases). The germline V gene has CDR1 MNHNS and CDR2 SASEGT. The CDR3 totals 15 residues. CDR3 coding DNA: TGTGCCAGCAGAGAAGCCGGACAGCCTTTGAGGGGCTACACCTTC. Translating it yields CASREAGQPLRGYTF.

This clonotype has ten or more counts. V and J are TRBV7-3 and TRBJ2-6; D is undetermined. The CDR3 has 15 residues. Germline lookup yields CDR1 SGHTA and CDR2 FQGTGA. The ends were cut back, 1 base at V and 2 bases at J, with 6 bases in the middle. The CDR3, as DNA: TGTGCCAGCAGCTTAATTCGGGCTGGGGCCAACGTCCTGACTTTC. Residues: CASSLIRAGANVLTF.

The gene calls are TRBV18 and TRBJ2-7; 11 bases are shared with TRBD2. The CDR3 spans 16 residues. Germline-derived CDR1 and CDR2 are KGHSH and LQKENI. The ends lost 3 bases at V and 7 bases at J; junction bases unmatched: 11. The CDR3 nucleotides are TGTGCCAGCTCACCCCAGACTAGCGGGACGGCAACGGAGCAGTACTTC. Amino acids: CASSPQTSGTATEQYF.

The rearrangement links TRBV5-1 to TRBJ2-5, with 7 bases identical to TRBD1. Germline V gene data show CDR1 as SGHRS and CDR2 as YFSETQ. The CDR3 has 15 residues. V was pared by 1 base and J by 3 bases, with 6 bases of the junction left unmatched. The DNA of the CDR3 is TGCGCCAGCAGCTTGTCGGGGACAGAAGAAGAGACCCAGTACTTC. It yields the protein CASSLSGTEEETQYF. Combining the CDR3 with reference TRBV5-1 and TRBJ2-5 gives the whole variable domain KAGVTQTPRYLIKTRGQQVTLSCSPISGHRSVSWYQQTPGQGLQFLFEYFSETQRNKGNFPGRFSGRQFSNSRSEMNVSTLELGDSALYLCASSLSGTEEETQYFGPGTRLLVL.

This clonotype was counted a few times. One end of the junction varies from germline; a read error may be responsible. This chain connects TRBV30 to TRBJ2-7; D may be TRBD1 (5 bases). The CDR3 is 11 amino acids. Germline V gene lookup returns CDR1 GTSNPN and CDR2 SVGIG (reference sequence). In DNA form, the CDR3 reads TGTGCCTGGAGTGTAAAGGACACCCCCGACTTC. Amino acids: CAWSVKDTPDF. The whole variable domain, remainder taken from reference TRBV30 and TRBJ2-7, is SQTIHQWPATLVQPVGSPLSLECTVEGTSNPNLYWYRQAAGRGLQLLFYSVGIGQISSEVPQNLSASRPQDRQFILSSKKLLLSDSGFYLCAWSVKDTPDFGPGTRLTVT.

As to this clonotype: This may stem from a read error, because a much larger clone lies one nucleotide away. The J gene is TRBJ1-1, the V gene TRBV6-2 or TRBV6-3; the match to TRBD1 covers 10 bases. V shed 10 bases and J 5 bases; nucleotides not matched to a gene: 10. Germline V gives CDR1 MNHEY, CDR2 SVGEGT. The CDR3 spans 14 residues. The CDR3 reads CATKRGQGYTEAFF. Written as DNA, the CDR3 is TGTGCCACAAAACGGGGACAGGGGTATACTGAAGCTTTCTTT.

This clonotype was counted ten times or more. This sequence joins TRBV10-3 and TRBJ1-1; D is undetermined. CDR1 and CDR2 (germline): ENHRY, SYGVKD. Trimming took off 4 bases at V and 2 bases at J, with 11 bases between the two ends. This CDR3 region has 14 residues. CDR3: CAISGTTVNTEAFF. As DNA, the CDR3 is TGTGCCATCAGTGGCACGACGGTAAACACTGAAGCTTTCTTT.

A word on this clonotype: Sequence at one end of the junction differs from germline and may be a read error. The chain links TRBV28 to TRBJ2-7; tentatively, D is TRBD2 (6 bases). The CDR3 sequence is 16 residues long. Germline lookup yields CDR1 MDHEN and CDR2 SYDVKM. The CDR3 is CASSLWGGLVSYEQYF. CDR3 in DNA: TGTGCCAGCAGTTTATGGGGGGGACTCGTCTCCTACGAGCAGTATTTC.

This clonotype was picked up many times. The gene calls are TRBV28 and TRBJ2-2; maybe TRBD1 (6 bases). In germline, CDR1 is MDHEN, CDR2 SYDVKM. Trimming took off 5 bases at V and 7 bases at J, with 8 bases between the two ends. This CDR3 has 12 amino acids. As DNA, the CDR3 is TGTGCCAGCAGTCGACAGGTCGGGGAGCTGTTTTTT. It yields the protein CASSRQVGELFF.

This chain uses TRBV6-1 with TRBJ1-4, with a tentative D call TRBD1 (5 bases). Germline CDR1 reads MNHNS; CDR2 reads SASEGT. This CDR3 comprises 15 residues. Trimming shortened V by 8 bases and J by 3 bases, and 16 bases separated the two germline ends. The CDR3 is CASGRGASANEKLFF. As DNA, the CDR3 is TGTGCCAGCGGACGAGGGGCTTCGGCTAATGAAAAACTGTTTTTT.